The present T cell receptor beta chain was sequenced within a study of cytomegalovirus exposure and HLA in healthy donors. Across the whole study: The roughly 120 million unique TCR beta sequences, from about 190 million T cells, were found by an earlier analysis.

On this clone: Its antigen is unidentified.

Regarding the study as a whole: Some TCR beta chains (164 of them) were listed as cytomegalovirus-associated. Per published accounts, TCR beta sequences correctly predicted the HLA-A and HLA-B alleles of most subjects.

The PCR ran on 60 Vbeta and 13 Jbeta primers. The protocol was immunoSEQ multiplex PCR, while the TCRdb copy is restricted to in-frame clones and leaves out a portion. The sample comprises under 150,000 clones, about 79% of which are singletons, and around 2.5% rests with the top ten. Germline V gives CDR1 SGDLS, CDR2 YYNGEE. This CDR3 has 15 residues. V dropped 4 bases and J dropped 5; count of bases not matched to a gene: 7. The sequence derives from a male donor in good health and CMV-seronegative. This rearrangement joins TRBV9 to TRBJ2-3; 10 positions agree with TRBD2. Specimen: PBMCs. The CDR3, as DNA: TGTGCCAGCAGCCCAACAGCGGGAGGGCTAGATACGCAGTATTTT. This encodes CASSPTAGGLDTQYF.